Listed below are T cell receptor beta chains from one sample, sequenced in a study of breast tumors, draining lymph nodes, adjacent tissues. TCRdb processed the multiplex PCR reads anew with MiXCR; each CDR3 protein has one entry. The table shows 120,000 to 150,000 distinct CDR3 sequences, with 32% occurring only once. Sequencing was done on a sample of axillary lymph node tissue. The receptors originated from a female donor with breast cancer. Some clones in this sample may be carry-over from other donors' samples. Each CDR3 is given without its conserved first and last residue. Each record gives: J gene, D gene, V gene, clone size, CDR3 protein. D genes are given only for firm matches. Clone size, where shown, is once, few, many, or a class for clones that have expanded.

>TRBJ1-5|NA|TRBV28|few
ASHRDTNQPQH
>TRBJ2-1|NA|TRBV5-1|NA
ASSFGHRDYNEQF
>TRBJ1-1|NA|TRBV5-8|few
ASRVGHGSTEAF
>TRBJ2-1|TRBD2|TRBV18|few
ASSPRSGAGGPNEQF
>TRBJ1-2|TRBD1|TRBV7-9|many
ASSQLLGQVYGYT
>TRBJ1-5|NA|TRBV2|once
ASKGSGGTPTYEQPQH
>TRBJ1-3|NA|TRBV4-1|many
ASSQEGSSGNTIY
>TRBJ2-3|TRBD2|TRBV12-3/TRBV12-4|NA
ASSSSGAKGREQY
>TRBJ1-5|NA|TRBV19|NA
ASSITPTVETQH
>TRBJ2-7|NA|TRBV11-2|many
ASSLNAYEQY
>TRBJ1-6|NA|TRBV12-3/TRBV12-4|many
ASSRQSNSPLH
>TRBJ1-1|NA|TRBV19|NA
ASSPWGTEAF
>TRBJ1-1|NA|TRBV6-5|many
ASRLTMNTEAF
>TRBJ2-5|TRBD1|TRBV5-1|NA
ASSLLDRAHGTQY
>TRBJ2-1|TRBD2|TRBV10-2|NA
ASRSPSSGGYSYNEQF
>TRBJ1-6|NA|TRBV7-3|many
ASSPTGEPPLH
>TRBJ1-6|NA|TRBV20-1|NA
SASGRINSPLH
>TRBJ1-6|TRBD1|TRBV3-1|many
ASSLQGASSPLH
>TRBJ1-1|NA|TRBV28|NA
ASSFSVNTEAF
>TRBJ1-1|NA|TRBV6-1|NA
ASRSGVGTEAF
>TRBJ1-3|TRBD1|TRBV7-2|NA
ASSLAQGQGSHTIY
>TRBJ1-6|NA|TRBV7-8|NA
ASSSQANSPLH
>TRBJ2-2|NA|TRBV11-2|many
ASSLSFITGELF
>TRBJ2-6|NA|TRBV19|many
ASSPGLLRSGANVLT